These T cell receptor beta chains were read from a single sample in a study of blood T cells in healthy people across ages. One entry per CDR3 protein results from TCRdb running MiXCR on the 5' RACE reads. This table holds approximately 2,000,000 distinct CDR3 sequences, about 39% found once. The source material was blood. These receptors were obtained from a human donor in good health. The CDR3 runs from the conserved cysteine through the conserved F or W. A D gene is named only where the DNA matches it firmly. Not every row has a clone size; where given, it reads once, few, many or a size class.

d_gene	abundance	v_gene	j_gene	CDR3nt	CDR3aa
-	-	TRBV14	TRBJ1-1	TGTGCCAGCAGCCAAGTCGGGTACGGCACTGAAGCTTTCTTT	CASSQVGYGTEAFF
-	few	TRBV10-3	TRBJ2-7	TGTGCCACCGGACAGAGTCGGTCCTACGAGCAGTACTTC	CATGQSRSYEQYF
-	many	TRBV7-3	TRBJ2-4	TGTGCCAGCAGCAACTCAACCAAAGCCAAAAACATTCAGTACTTC	CASSNSTKAKNIQYF
-	-	TRBV20-1	TRBJ1-4	TGCAGTGCTAGTGGCAGGGTATCGACTGAAAAACTGTTTTTT	CSASGRVSTEKLFF
-	few	TRBV7-2	TRBJ2-7	TGTGCCAGCAGCTTCAATCGGCAGTACTTC	CASSFNRQYF
-	once	TRBV28	TRBJ1-5	TGTGCCAGCAGTTTAACCTCGTTCAGCAATCAGCCCCAGCATTTT	CASSLTSFSNQPQHF
TRBD1	-	TRBV15	TRBJ2-7	TGTGCCACCAGCAGGTCCCGGGACAGGGGGCTCTACGAGCAGTACTTC	CATSRSRDRGLYEQYF
TRBD2	few	TRBV11-3	TRBJ2-5	TGTGCCAGCAGCTTAGCGGGACTAGCGGGGGTGGAGACCCAGTACTTC	CASSLAGLAGVETQYF
-	-	TRBV28	TRBJ2-7	TGTGCCAGCAGTTTACCTAACGAGCAGTACTTC	CASSLPNEQYF
-	-	TRBV28	TRBJ2-7	TGTGCCAGCAGAGTTAACAGGGCCCCCTACGAGCAGTACTTC	CASRVNRAPYEQYF
TRBD1	few	TRBV3-1	TRBJ1-2	TGTGCCAGCAGCCAACGGGACAGGGATAACTATGGCTACACCTTC	CASSQRDRDNYGYTF
-	few	TRBV2	TRBJ1-2	TGTGCCAGCAGTGAAGAGGTCCTCTATGGCTACACCTTC	CASSEEVLYGYTF
-	few	TRBV24-1	TRBJ2-7	TGTGCCACCAGTCCCTCAAGCGGCAGCTCCTACGAGCAGTACTTC	CATSPSSGSSYEQYF
-	few	TRBV7-2	TRBJ1-1	TGTGCCAGCAGCTTAGGTTCCTTGCGGAACACTGAAGCTTTCTTT	CASSLGSLRNTEAFF
-	-	TRBV10-3	TRBJ2-3	TGTGCCACCCGTACGGGGTTAAGCACAGATACGCAGTATTTT	CATRTGLSTDTQYF
-	-	TRBV7-2	TRBJ2-3	TGTGCCAGCAGCTTAATTGCGGGACCAACTACAGATACGCAGTATTTT	CASSLIAGPTTDTQYF
-	-	TRBV6-2/TRBV6-3	TRBJ2-6	TGTGCCAGCGACGGGGGAAACTCTGGGGCCAACGTCCTGACTTTC	CASDGGNSGANVLTF
-	few	TRBV6-6	TRBJ1-1	TGTGCCAGCAGCAAAAGGGGGAAGGACACTGAAGCTTTCTTT	CASSKRGKDTEAFF
-	-	TRBV6-1	TRBJ1-3	TGTGCCAGCAGTGAGGCGTTGGGACGTTTCTCTGGAAACACCATATATTTT	CASSEALGRFSGNTIYF
-	-	TRBV6-5	TRBJ2-3	TGTGCCAGCAGTTACGGCTTAGGACGCACAGATACGCAGTATTTT	CASSYGLGRTDTQYF
TRBD1	-	TRBV29-1	TRBJ2-7	TGCAGCGTTGGCTATGATGGACAGGGCGAGCAGTACTTC	CSVGYDGQGEQYF
TRBD1	-	TRBV15	TRBJ1-2	TGTGCCACCAGCAGGGACACAGGGGGTTACTATGGCTACACCTTC	CATSRDTGGYYGYTF